What follows are 6 T cell receptor beta chains derived from one specimen sequenced in a study of cytomegalovirus exposure and HLA in healthy donors. Generated by immunoSEQ multiplex PCR, the TCRdb table keeps only in-frame clones and is missing some. Seen here are about 190,000 clones, 86% observed once, and the top ten hold 1.4% to 1.5%. The sequenced sample was PBMCs. Receptor source: a woman aged 18-35 years in good health and CMV-seronegative.

The chain joins TRBV5-1 to TRBJ1-1, with 7 bases identical to TRBD1. Germline V lookup: CDR1 SGHRS, CDR2 YFSETQ. Losses at the gene ends were 2 bases for V and 4 bases for J; bases not matched to a gene: 11. The CDR3 spans 16 residues. CDR3 coding DNA: TGCGCCAGCAGCTTTAGCGCCGCAGGGGGAATCACTGAAGCTTTCTTT. Protein product: CASSFSAAGGITEAFF.

This rearrangement joins TRBV11-2 to TRBJ1-1, with D possibly matching TRBD1 (6 bases). V lost 5 bases, J lost 1 base, and 23 bases lay in between. The CDR3 sequence is 18 residues long. Germline CDR1 SGHAT, CDR2 FQNNGV. The CDR3 DNA reads TGTGCCAGCAGCCCATTCAGCGTTTTTGACAGGTGGAACACTGAAGCTTTCTTT. Translating it yields CASSPFSVFDRWNTEAFF.

The chain is built from TRBV30 and TRBJ2-1; 11 bases are a match to TRBD1. The CDR3 length is 14 residues. The V gene's germline CDR1 is GTSNPN and CDR2 SVGIG (reference sequence). The V segment lost 4 bases and the J segment 7 bases; nucleotides outside the gene matches: 6. CDR3 amino acids: CAWTPGTGGNEQFF. CDR3 DNA: TGTGCCTGGACCCCCGGGACAGGGGGGAATGAGCAGTTCTTC.

The genes are TRBV5-1 and TRBJ1-1; D remains unclear. With 5 bases removed from V and 1 base from J, the gap between germline ends came to 18 bases. The CDR3 is 16 amino acids. Per the germline V gene, CDR1 is SGHRS and CDR2 is YFSETQ. The CDR3 reads CASRYLLRRENTEAFF. DNA of the CDR3: TGCGCCAGCAGGTACTTACTCCGGAGAGAGAACACTGAAGCTTTCTTT.

The chain combines TRBV6-1 with TRBJ2-7; no clear D gene. Trimming left V 1 base short and J 3 bases short, with 13 bases between. The CDR3 extends over 15 amino acids. The germline V gene has CDR1 MNHNS and CDR2 SASEGT. CDR3 sequence (DNA): TGTGCCAGCAGTGAAGTGCTCGCGGAGAGCTACGAGCAGTACTTC. Translating it yields CASSEVLAESYEQYF.

V and J are TRBV5-1 and TRBJ1-1; D not resolved. The V and J ends lost 0 bases and 0 bases respectively, with 12 bases between them. The CDR3 has 16 residues. Germline V lookup: CDR1 SGHRS, CDR2 YFSETQ. CDR3 in amino acids: CASSLGDGLMNTEAFF. DNA for the CDR3: TGCGCCAGCAGCTTGGGAGACGGGTTAATGAACACTGAAGCTTTCTTT.